This TCR beta chain came from a study of T cell repertoires in cytomegalovirus infection. Whole-study context: It was the public TCR beta signatures that indicated both CMV infection and matching HLA type. Whole-study findings and limits: Cumulative public TCR beta family frequency identified CMV carriers with the relevant HLA. Across the ex vivo response, the dominant clonotypes were HLA-C-restricted CMV-specific TCR beta clonotypes.

With regard to this clonotype: What it binds is not known.

TCRdb re-called the reads through MiXCR, storing one row per CDR3 protein. Of over 300,000 distinct CDR3 sequences in the sample, approximately 9.5% are singletons; the top ten hold approximately 4.5%. Germline loops: CDR1 SEHNR, CDR2 FQNEAQ (reference sequence). The CDR3 spans 15 residues. With V trimmed by 2 bases and J by 7 bases, 7 bases remained unmatched. The sample taken for sequencing was PBMCs. The origin of this receptor is a human donor in good health (CMV status not recorded). Some clones in this sample may be carry-over from other donors' samples. The chain has TRBV7-9 and TRBJ2-1; 8 bases agree with TRBD1. The CDR3 region has the DNA TGTGCCAGCAGCTTATACTCCACAGGGGGGAATGAGCAGTTCTTC. Its translation: CASSLYSTGGNEQFF. Supplemented by reference TRBV7-9 and TRBJ2-1, the full variable domain reads DTGVSQNPRHKITKRGQNVTFRCDPISEHNRLYWYRQTLGQGPEFLTYFQNEAQLEKSRLLSDRFSAERPKGSFSTLEIQRTEQGDSAMYLCASSLYSTGGNEQFFGPGTRLTVL.